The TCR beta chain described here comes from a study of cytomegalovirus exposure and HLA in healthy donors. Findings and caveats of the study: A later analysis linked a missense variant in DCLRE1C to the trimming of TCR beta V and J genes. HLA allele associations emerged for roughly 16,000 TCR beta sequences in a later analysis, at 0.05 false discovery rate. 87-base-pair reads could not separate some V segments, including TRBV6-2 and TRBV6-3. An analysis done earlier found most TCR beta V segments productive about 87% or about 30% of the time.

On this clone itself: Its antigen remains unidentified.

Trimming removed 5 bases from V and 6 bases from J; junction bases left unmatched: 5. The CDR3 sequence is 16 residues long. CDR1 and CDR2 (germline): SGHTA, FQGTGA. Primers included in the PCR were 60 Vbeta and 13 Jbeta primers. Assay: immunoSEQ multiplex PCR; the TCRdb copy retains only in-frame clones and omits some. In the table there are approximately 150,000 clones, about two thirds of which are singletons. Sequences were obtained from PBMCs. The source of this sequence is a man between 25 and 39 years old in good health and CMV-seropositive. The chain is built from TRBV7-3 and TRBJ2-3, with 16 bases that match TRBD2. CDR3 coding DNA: TGTGCCAGCAGCCAGGGACTAGCGGGAGGGTCGGATACGCAGTATTTT. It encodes CASSQGLAGGSDTQYF.